These T cell receptor beta chains were read from a single sample in a study of blood T cell repertoires in COVID-19. Only in-frame clones appear in the TCRdb table, and some are missing; sequencing was by immunoSEQ multiplex PCR. Seen here are around 100,000 clones, 75% to 90% observed once, and the top ten hold over 1.5%. The specimen sequenced was peripheral blood. Receptors were obtained from a man of 80 years or more with acute or convalescent COVID-19. CDR3s include the opening cysteine and the closing phenylalanine or tryptophan. D genes are given only for firm matches. The size of a clone is reported for some rows only, either as once, few or many, or as a class for expanded clones.

d_call: TRBD1; j_call: TRBJ2-1; v_call: TRBV28; clone_size: few; cdr3_nt: TGTGCCAGCAGTTTAGGGACAGGGACTCAGTTCTTC; cdr3_aa: CASSLGTGTQFF
d_call: NA; j_call: TRBJ2-1; v_call: TRBV7-2; clone_size: few; cdr3_nt: TGTGCCAGCAGCTTAGGGGGAAGGGGGTCCTACAATGAGCAGTTCTTC; cdr3_aa: CASSLGGRGSYNEQFF
d_call: NA; j_call: TRBJ2-1; v_call: TRBV19; clone_size: NA; cdr3_nt: TGTGCCAGTAGTCCCCGACAGTACAATGAGCAGTTCTTC; cdr3_aa: CASSPRQYNEQFF
d_call: NA; j_call: TRBJ2-1; v_call: TRBV6-5; clone_size: NA; cdr3_nt: TGTGCCAGCGGCGCCACGTGGAGGAATGAGCAGTTCTTC; cdr3_aa: CASGATWRNEQFF
d_call: TRBD2; j_call: TRBJ2-1; v_call: TRBV7-2; clone_size: NA; cdr3_nt: TGTGCCAGCAGCTTTCTAGCGGGAGGGGTGAAGAATGAGCAGTTCTTC; cdr3_aa: CASSFLAGGVKNEQFF
d_call: TRBD2; j_call: TRBJ2-1; v_call: TRBV7-9; clone_size: few; cdr3_nt: TGTGCCAGCAGCTTTGGTCTAGCGGAATACAATGAGCAGTTCTTC; cdr3_aa: CASSFGLAEYNEQFF
d_call: TRBD2; j_call: TRBJ2-1; v_call: TRBV4-3; clone_size: once; cdr3_nt: TGCGCCAGCAGCCAAGCCAGCGGGAGCTCCTACAATGAGCAGTTCTTC; cdr3_aa: CASSQASGSSYNEQFF
d_call: TRBD1; j_call: TRBJ2-5; v_call: TRBV11-3; clone_size: NA; cdr3_nt: TGTGCCAGCAGTTTGAGACAGGGTTTAGGGGAGACCCAGTACTTC; cdr3_aa: CASSLRQGLGETQYF
d_call: NA; j_call: TRBJ1-5; v_call: TRBV19; clone_size: NA; cdr3_nt: TGTGCCAGTAGTTTCCGGTCGACACTAGATAGCAATCAGCTCCAGCATTTT; cdr3_aa: CASSFRSTLDSNQLQHF
d_call: TRBD1; j_call: TRBJ2-7; v_call: TRBV30; clone_size: NA; cdr3_nt: TGTGCCTGGAGTGTATCCGGGACAGTCAGCTCCTACGAGCAGTACTTC; cdr3_aa: CAWSVSGTVSSYEQYF
d_call: NA; j_call: TRBJ2-5; v_call: TRBV29-1; clone_size: NA; cdr3_nt: TGCAGCGTTGCCGGGTGGCCCGGAGAGACCCAGTACTTC; cdr3_aa: CSVAGWPGETQYF
d_call: TRBD1; j_call: TRBJ1-3; v_call: TRBV5-4; clone_size: NA; cdr3_nt: TGTGCCAGCAGCTGGGACAGGGGAAACACCATATATTTT; cdr3_aa: CASSWDRGNTIYF